This T cell receptor beta chain was found in a study of T cell repertoires in ileal Crohn's disease. Profiling relied on immunoSEQ multiplex PCR, and the TCRdb table lists in-frame clones only, not all of them. The profile shows a few hundred clones, approximately 82% of them singletons. Study-level points and caveats: Sorted CD8 T cells held more high-frequency clones than CD4. Every patient over 26.8% clonality showed endoscopic recurrence.

This clone occurred a few times. The antigen is not known. The ends were cut back, 2 bases at V and 4 bases at J, with 6 bases in the middle. This CDR3 has 13 amino acids. CDR1 is SEHNR and CDR2 is FQNEAQ in the germline V gene (reference sequence). What was sequenced was ileal tissue. The chain employs TRBV7-9 and TRBJ1-5, with D hard to call. The TCR sequence derives from an adult with Crohn's disease. The CDR3 DNA reads TGTGCCAGCAGCTTAACAAAAAATCAGCCCCAGCATTTT. Its protein is CASSLTKNQPQHF.